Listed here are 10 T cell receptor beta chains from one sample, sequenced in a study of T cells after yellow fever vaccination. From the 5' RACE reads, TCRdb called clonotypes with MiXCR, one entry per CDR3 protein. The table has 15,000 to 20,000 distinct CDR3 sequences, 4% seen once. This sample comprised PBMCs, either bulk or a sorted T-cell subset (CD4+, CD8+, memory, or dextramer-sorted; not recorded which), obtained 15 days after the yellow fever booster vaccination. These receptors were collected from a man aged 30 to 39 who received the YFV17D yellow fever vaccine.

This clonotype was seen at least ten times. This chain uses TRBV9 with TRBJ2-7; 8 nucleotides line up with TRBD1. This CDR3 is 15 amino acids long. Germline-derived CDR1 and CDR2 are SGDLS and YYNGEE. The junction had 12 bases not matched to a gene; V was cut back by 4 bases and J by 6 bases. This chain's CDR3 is CASSPGGGQGGEQYF. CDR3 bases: TGTGCCAGCAGCCCCGGGGGAGGACAGGGTGGCGAGCAGTACTTC. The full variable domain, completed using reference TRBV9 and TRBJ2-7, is DSGVTQTPKHLITATGQRVTLRCSPRSGDLSVYWYQQSLDQGLQFLIQYYNGEERAKGNILERFSAQQFPDLHSELNLSSLELGDSALYFCASSPGGGQGGEQYFGPGTRLTVT.

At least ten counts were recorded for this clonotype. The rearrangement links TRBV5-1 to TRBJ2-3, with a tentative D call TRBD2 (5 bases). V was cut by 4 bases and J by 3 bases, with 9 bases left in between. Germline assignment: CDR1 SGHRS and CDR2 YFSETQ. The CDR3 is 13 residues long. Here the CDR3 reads CASSTEGTDTQYF. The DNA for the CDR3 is TGCGCCAGCAGCACCGAGGGTACAGATACGCAGTATTTT.

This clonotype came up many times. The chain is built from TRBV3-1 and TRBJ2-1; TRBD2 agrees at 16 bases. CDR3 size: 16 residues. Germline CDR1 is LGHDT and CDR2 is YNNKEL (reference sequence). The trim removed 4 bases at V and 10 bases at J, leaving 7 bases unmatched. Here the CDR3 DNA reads TGTGCCAGCAGCCCCACGGGACTAGCGGGAGGGGGCGAGCAGTTCTTC. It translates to CASSPTGLAGGGEQFF.

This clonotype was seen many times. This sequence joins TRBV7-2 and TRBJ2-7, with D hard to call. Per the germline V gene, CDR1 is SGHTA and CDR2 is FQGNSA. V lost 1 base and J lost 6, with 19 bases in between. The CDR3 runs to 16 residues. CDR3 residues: CASSLEPTNRSPEQYF. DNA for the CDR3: TGTGCCAGCAGCTTAGAGCCTACCAATAGGTCGCCCGAGCAGTACTTC.

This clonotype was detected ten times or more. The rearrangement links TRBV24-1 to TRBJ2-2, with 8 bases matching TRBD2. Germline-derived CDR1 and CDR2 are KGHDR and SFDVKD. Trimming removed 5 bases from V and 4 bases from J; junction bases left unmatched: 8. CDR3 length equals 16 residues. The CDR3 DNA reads TGTGCCACCAGTGTGAGGGGCAGCGGGGGCACCGGGGAGCTGTTTTTT. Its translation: CATSVRGSGGTGELFF.

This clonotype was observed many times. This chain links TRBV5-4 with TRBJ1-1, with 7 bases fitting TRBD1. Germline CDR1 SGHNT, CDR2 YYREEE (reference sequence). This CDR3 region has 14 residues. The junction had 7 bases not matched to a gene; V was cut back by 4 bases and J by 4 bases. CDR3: CASSPTTGSTEAFF. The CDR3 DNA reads TGTGCCAGCAGCCCGACGACAGGGAGCACTGAAGCTTTCTTT.

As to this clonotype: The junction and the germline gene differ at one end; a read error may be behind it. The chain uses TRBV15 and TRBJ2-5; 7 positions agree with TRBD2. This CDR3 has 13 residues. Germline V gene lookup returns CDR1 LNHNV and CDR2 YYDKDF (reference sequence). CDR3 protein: CATCREREEAQYF. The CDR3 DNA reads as TGTGCCACCTGCAGGGAGCGGGAAGAGGCCCAGTACTTC.

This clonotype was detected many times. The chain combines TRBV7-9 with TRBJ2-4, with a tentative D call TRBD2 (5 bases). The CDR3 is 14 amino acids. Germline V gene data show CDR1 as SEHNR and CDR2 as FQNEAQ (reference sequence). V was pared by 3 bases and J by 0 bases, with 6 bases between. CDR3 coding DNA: TGTGCCAGCAGCTTCGGGAAAGCCAAAAACATTCAGTACTTC. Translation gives CASSFGKAKNIQYF.

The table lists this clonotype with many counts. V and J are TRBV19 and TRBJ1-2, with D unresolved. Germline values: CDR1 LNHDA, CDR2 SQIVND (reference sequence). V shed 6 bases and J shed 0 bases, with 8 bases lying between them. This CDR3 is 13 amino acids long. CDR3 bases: TGTGCCAGTAGGGTGGCCTCTAACTATGGCTACACCTTC. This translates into CASRVASNYGYTF.

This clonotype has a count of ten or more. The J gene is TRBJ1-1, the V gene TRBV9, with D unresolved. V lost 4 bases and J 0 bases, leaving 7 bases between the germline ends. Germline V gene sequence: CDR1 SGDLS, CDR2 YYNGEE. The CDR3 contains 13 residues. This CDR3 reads CASSNPLNTEAFF. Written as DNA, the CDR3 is TGTGCCAGCAGCAACCCCCTGAACACTGAAGCTTTCTTT.